The text below deals with one TCR beta chain. These data are taken from a study of T-cell memory formation after mild COVID-19. V lost 4 bases, J lost 9 bases, and 8 bases stayed unmatched. Looked up from germline, CDR1 is MDHEN and CDR2 is SYDVKM. CDR3 length: 14 amino acids. TCRdb used MiXCR to reprocess the 5' RACE reads, holding one entry per CDR3 protein. Of 240,000 or so distinct CDR3 sequences listed, over 8.5% are singletons. This chain uses TRBV28 with TRBJ2-1; 8 bases align to TRBD1. Input material: PBMCs or a T cell subset sorted from them (not recorded which). The source of this sequence is a man in his late teens or twenties who had mild COVID-19 (a few samples of this study predate the infection). Cell type and time point are not known. In nucleotides, the CDR3 is TGTGCCAGCAGTTCCGTCCAGGGGGCGGGTGAGCAGTTCTTC. Its translation is CASSSVQGAGEQFF.